This T cell receptor beta chain was sequenced during a study of T-cell reconstitution after alpha-beta-depleted transplantation in children. Germline CDR1 SGHTA, CDR2 FQGNSA. V dropped 1 base and J dropped 3; count of bases not matched to a gene: 3. This CDR3 has 15 amino acids. This clonotype showed up just a few times. It was with unique molecular identifiers that the TCRbeta library was prepared. MiXCR was run by TCRdb on the PCR reads, yielding one entry per CDR3 protein. The sample records some 500,000 distinct CDR3 sequences, around 20% being singletons. The TCR sequence derives from a human donor who donated a stem cell graft to a child with acute lymphoblastic leukemia. The sample here was PBMCs from the stem cell graft donor, taken from the stem cell graft. The chain couples TRBV7-2 to TRBJ1-5; 7 nucleotides agree with TRBD1. CDR3 DNA: TGTGCCAGCAGCTTAGTAACAGGGGTCAATCAGCCCCAGCATTTT. Its translation is CASSLVTGVNQPQHF.